Below, 15 T cell receptor beta chains from the same sample are listed, as sequenced in a study of blood T cell repertoires in COVID-19. The data were produced by immunoSEQ multiplex PCR, yet TCRdb's version contains in-frame clones alone and is incomplete. Here the sample spans almost 350,000 clones, roughly 90% being singletons. The sequenced material came from peripheral blood. The receptors were sampled from a woman aged 55-69 years with COVID-19, enrolled during active disease.

The chain has TRBV6-5 and TRBJ1-5; D remains unclear. The germline V gene encodes CDR1 MNHEY and CDR2 SVGAGI. Trimming cost V 10 bases and J 0 bases, with 13 bases left between them. The CDR3 is 14 residues long. The CDR3 spells CATRSTYSNQPQHF. CDR3 DNA sequence: TGTGCCACTAGGTCCACGTATAGCAATCAGCCCCAGCATTTT.

This sequence joins TRBV3-1 (or the pseudogene TRBV3-2) and TRBJ2-5, with D maybe TRBD1 (6 bases). This CDR3 is 15 amino acids long. Germline CDR1 reads LGHDT; CDR2 reads YNNKEL (reference sequence). Trimming removed 1 base from V and 13 bases from J, with 22 bases in between. The DNA of the CDR3 is TGTGCCAGCAGCCAAGCTTTACGGAGTACAGGGAGTTTGTACTTC. Its protein is CASSQALRSTGSLYF.

This clone was observed a single time. This sequence joins TRBV7-2 and TRBJ2-3; 7 nucleotides agree with TRBD1. The CDR3 consists of 16 residues. V was clipped by 4 bases and J by 1 base; unmatched bases: 8. Germline-derived CDR1 and CDR2 are SGHTA and FQGNSA. The CDR3 region has the DNA TGTGCCAGCAGCTCCGACAGGGTTTCGGGCACAGATACGCAGTATTTT. Its translation is CASSSDRVSGTDTQYF.

The V gene is TRBV5-8, the J gene TRBJ1-5; 7 bases are a match to TRBD1. The V gene end was trimmed by 3 bases and the J gene end by 3 bases; junction bases not matched to a gene: 3. Germline CDR1 SGHTS, CDR2 YDEGEE. The CDR3 totals 14 residues. The CDR3 region has the DNA TGTGCCAGCAGCTGGGGACAGTACAATCAGCCCCAGCATTTT. Its protein is CASSWGQYNQPQHF.

This clone appeared once. Within the sample, other DNA sequences also encode this same CDR3. V usage is TRBV5-1 and J usage is TRBJ2-7, with TRBD1 matching over 11 bases. After removal of 4 bases from V and 4 bases from J, the junction contained 1 base not matched to a gene. The germline V gene has CDR1 SGHRS and CDR2 YFSETQ. This CDR3 contains 13 residues. The CDR3: CASSGTGGYEQYF. CDR3 nucleotide sequence: TGCGCCAGCAGCGGGACAGGGGGTTACGAGCAGTACTTC.

The J gene is TRBJ2-3, the V gene TRBV7-3; 11 nucleotides align to TRBD2. V shed 5 bases and J 5 bases; nucleotides not matched to a gene: 9. The CDR3 is 16 residues long. Germline V gives CDR1 SGHTA, CDR2 FQGTGA. The CDR3 protein is CASSLNSGGARDTQYF. The DNA for the CDR3 is TGTGCCAGCAGCCTCAATAGCGGGGGGGCCAGAGATACGCAGTATTTT.

The chain has TRBV20-1 and TRBJ2-1; TRBD2 matches 10 bases. J gave up 8 bases and V 3 bases, and 7 bases lay outside the gene matches. The CDR3 runs 14 residues. In germline, CDR1 is DFQATT, CDR2 SNEGSKA (reference sequence). The CDR3 nucleotides read TGCAGTGCTAGTAGTAGCGGGGGGACATATGAGCAGTTCTTC. Translating it yields CSASSSGGTYEQFF.

The chain couples TRBV6-5 to TRBJ1-3, with 8 nucleotides matching TRBD1. The CDR3 contains 13 residues. The J segment lost 6 bases and the V segment lost 7 bases, leaving 5 bases of the junction unmatched. From germline, CDR1 is MNHEY and CDR2 SVGAGI. The CDR3 coding sequence is TGTGCCAGCAATCAGGGGGCGCAAAACACCATATATTTT. Its protein product is CASNQGAQNTIYF.

Worth noting for this clone: Other DNA variants within this sample encode the same CDR3. The V gene is TRBV5-1, the J gene TRBJ1-5; unclear D gene. Trimming cost V 0 bases and J 3 bases, with 7 bases left between them. From germline, CDR1 is SGHRS and CDR2 YFSETQ. CDR3 length: 14 residues. The CDR3 bases are TGCGCCAGCAGCTTGGACAGTCCCAATCAGCCCCAGCATTTT. Amino acids: CASSLDSPNQPQHF. Variable domain in full (rest from reference TRBV5-1 and TRBJ1-5): KAGVTQTPRYLIKTRGQQVTLSCSPISGHRSVSWYQQTPGQGLQFLFEYFSETQRNKGNFPGRFSGRQFSNSRSEMNVSTLELGDSALYLCASSLDSPNQPQHFGDGTRLSIL.

The rearrangement uses TRBV5-1 and TRBJ2-7; TRBD1 agrees at 7 bases. The CDR3 length is 13 residues. The germline V gene encodes CDR1 SGHRS and CDR2 YFSETQ. J lost 5 bases, V lost 2 bases, and 4 bases had no gene match. CDR3 sequence: CASSLSRGNEQYF. As DNA, the CDR3 is TGCGCCAGCAGCTTAAGCAGGGGGAACGAGCAGTACTTC.

V gene TRBV28 combines with J gene TRBJ1-6, with 11 bases aligning to TRBD1. Germline values: CDR1 MDHEN, CDR2 SYDVKM. This CDR3 comprises 15 residues. The ends lost 6 bases at V and 9 bases at J; junction bases unmatched: 7. CDR3 amino acids: CASSPGQGARSPLHF. The CDR3 coding sequence is TGTGCCAGCAGCCCCGGACAGGGGGCTCGTTCACCCCTCCACTTT.

In this sample, this clone turned up a few times. V and J are TRBV9 and TRBJ2-2; possible D gene TRBD2, 7 bases. The germline gives CDR1 SGDLS, CDR2 YYNGEE. V dropped 4 bases and J dropped 4 bases, with 17 bases sitting between them. This CDR3 has 16 amino acids. The CDR3 protein is CASSYRGAHPTGELFF. CDR3 bases: TGTGCCAGCAGCTACCGGGGGGCTCACCCCACCGGGGAGCTGTTTTTT.

This rearrangement joins TRBV7-3 to TRBJ1-1, with TRBD1 matching 9 bases. CDR1 SGHTA and CDR2 FQGTGA come from the germline V gene. The length of the CDR3 is 17 residues. V was clipped by 5 bases and J by 3 bases; unmatched bases: 13. CDR3 residues: CASSPNRPGQGYTEAFF. The CDR3 coding sequence is TGTGCCAGCAGCCCAAACCGTCCGGGACAGGGTTACACTGAAGCTTTCTTT.

The CDR3 DNA reads as TGTGCTAGTGGTCCGGGGTTTAGCACAGATACGCAGTATTTT. Translation gives CASGPGFSTDTQYF. The rearrangement joins TRBV12-5 to TRBJ2-3; TRBD2 is a possible D gene (5 bases). Per germline, CDR1 LGHNT and CDR2 FRNRAP. This CDR3 is built from 14 residues. V lost 5 bases, J lost 0 bases, and 9 bases lay in between.

The V gene is TRBV7-3, the J gene TRBJ2-3; 8 bases match TRBD2. This CDR3 contains 17 residues. The ends lost 1 base at V and 3 bases at J; junction bases unmatched: 9. Germline V gene lookup returns CDR1 SGHTA and CDR2 FQGTGA. The CDR3, as DNA: TGTGCCAGCAGCTTAAATCCCGGGGGGGCTTGGACAGATACGCAGTATTTT. This gives the protein CASSLNPGGAWTDTQYF. The full variable domain, in which reference TRBV7-3 and TRBJ2-3 provide the parts outside the CDR3, is GAGVSQTPSNKVTEKGKYVELRCDPISGHTALYWYRQSLGQGPEFLIYFQGTGAADDSGLPNDRFFAVRPEGSVSTLKIQRTERGDSAVYLCASSLNPGGAWTDTQYFGPGTRLTVL.